This TCR beta chain originates from a study of blood T cell repertoires in COVID-19 (dated by TCRdb to about 2020). Looking at the study overall: Samples from collaborators originated in the United States, Italy and Spain and spanned both the acute and convalescent phases of COVID-19. The material from the prospective study consisted of cDNA or gDNA derived from T cells, B-cell-depleted T cells, or PBMCs. Nearly every sample came with metadata listing a de-identified subject ID, COVID-19 status, age in years and sex. Subjects who had been exposed to COVID-19, were actively infected with it, or had recovered from it provided the deeply sampled blood TCRbeta repertoires that made up the dataset. The repertoires were made available in a free public database intended to serve as a resource for research on the immune response to SARS-CoV-2. The samples were drawn from the first 160 participants of the ongoing ImmuneRACE study and from over 950 subjects provided by 6 global collaborators. Where available, HLA class I and class II types were taken from metadata supplied by the sample provider and were not determined by assay-based typing. Points the paper makes about the study in general: How much clinical and demographic metadata was included differed by source and by participant, and the metadata was provided uncurated.

TCRbeta CDR3 regions were amplified from genomic DNA using the immunoSEQ Assay, a bias-controlled multiplex PCR. In the source study's methods: The number of nucleated cells in each sample was estimated by amplification of reference gene primers within the assay. To quantify the absolute abundance of each unique TCRbeta CDR3 rearrangement, sequence reads were collapsed and filtered. For each sample, productive Simpson clonality was calculated by taking the square root of Simpson's diversity index across productive rearrangements. Entries here come from immuneACCESS through TCRdb and include only in-frame sequences with V and J called. Some clones fail to appear in such tables; in the studies checked, an unresolved V gene covers under half of the shortfall, and the cause of the remainder is unknown. For V, J and clone size, that table is used; D and trimming come from the DNA. The sample table holds fewer than 200,000 clones, of which roughly four fifths were seen once. The top ten hold approximately 8% of the sample.

One collaborating source in Seattle enrolled patients during active infection and followed them longitudinally through the course of disease. Whole blood was collected in K2EDTA tubes by collaborating institutions according to the institutions' own protocols. Collaborator samples were shipped for TCRbeta analysis as frozen whole blood, isolated PBMCs, or DNA extracted from either sample type. This clone was found once. Its target antigen remains unknown. One base away there is no much larger clone; base qualities are not given. CDR3 length: 16 amino acids, cysteine to phenylalanine. Only the CDR3 region is kept as DNA, spanning 48 bases read in frame from base 1. CDR1 and CDR2 were assigned from the germline V gene as SGHRS and YFSETQ. V is trimmed back by 4 bases and J by 2 bases, and the junction contains 6 bases that no gene match accounts for.

Sequencing was carried out using peripheral blood. The chain was built from TRBV5-1 and TRBJ2-6, with 7 bases aligning to TRBD1. The receptor was derived from a woman aged 65 to 85 with COVID-19, enrolled during active disease. This receptor has the CDR3 CASSPHTGAGANVLTF. The DNA is as follows: TGCGCCAGCAGCCCACATACAGGGGCTGGGGCCAACGTCCTGACTTTC.